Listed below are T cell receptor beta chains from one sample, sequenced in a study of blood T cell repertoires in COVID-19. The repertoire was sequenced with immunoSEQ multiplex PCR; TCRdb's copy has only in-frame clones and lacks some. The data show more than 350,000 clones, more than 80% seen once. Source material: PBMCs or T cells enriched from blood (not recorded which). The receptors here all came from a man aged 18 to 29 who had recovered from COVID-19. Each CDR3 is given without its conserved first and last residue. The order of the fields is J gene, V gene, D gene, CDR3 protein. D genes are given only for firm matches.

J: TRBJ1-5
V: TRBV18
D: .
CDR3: ASSPLRASNQPQH

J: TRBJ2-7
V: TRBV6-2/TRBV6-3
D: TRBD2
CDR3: ASSVGLAAVYEQY

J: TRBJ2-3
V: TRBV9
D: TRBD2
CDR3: ASSVAPSGGTDTQY

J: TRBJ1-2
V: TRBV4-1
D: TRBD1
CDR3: ASSHPGQGSGYGYT

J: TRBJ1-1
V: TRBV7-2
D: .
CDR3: ASSADMNTEAF

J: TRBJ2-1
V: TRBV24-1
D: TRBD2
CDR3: ATSETGTTNNEQF

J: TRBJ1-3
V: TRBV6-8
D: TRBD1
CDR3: ASTSATGPSGNTIY

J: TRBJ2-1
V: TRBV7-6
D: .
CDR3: ASRFSETGSSYNEQF

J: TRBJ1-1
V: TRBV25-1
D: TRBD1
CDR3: ASSTGGGTEAF

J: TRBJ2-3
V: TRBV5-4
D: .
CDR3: ASSGGAWETSDTQY

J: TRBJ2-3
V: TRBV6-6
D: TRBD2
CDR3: ASSRLGTSGVDTQY

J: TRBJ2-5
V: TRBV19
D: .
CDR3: ASSIILEWETQY

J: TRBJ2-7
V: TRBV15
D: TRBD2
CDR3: ATSRGTGTSGRAYEQY

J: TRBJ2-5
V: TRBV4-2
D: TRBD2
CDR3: ASSQTGGAQETQY

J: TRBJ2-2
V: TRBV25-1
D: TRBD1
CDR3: ASRKQGMNTGELF

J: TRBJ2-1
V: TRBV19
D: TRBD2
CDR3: ASSQADGGRRYNEQF

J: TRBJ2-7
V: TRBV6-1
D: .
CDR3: ASSEQGSYEQY